This T cell receptor (beta chain) was sequenced in a study of somatic mutations in cytotoxic T cells in rheumatoid arthritis. Study-level results: Rheumatoid arthritis patients showed CD8+ clonality increasing with age, unlike healthy controls.

This clone was found a few times. Its antigen is unknown. The method was immunoSEQ multiplex PCR; TCRdb's version includes in-frame clones alone and lacks a portion of them. The sample has 18,000 or so clones, 70% to 75% seen once. This CDR3 region has 12 residues. Trimming pared 4 bases from V and 7 bases from J, leaving 11 bases between. CDR1 and CDR2 (germline): SGHNT, YYREEE (reference sequence). The J gene is TRBJ1-1, the V gene TRBV5-4; TRBD1 might be the D (5 bases). Sequencing input: CD8+ T cells sorted from blood. The sequence was collected from a woman aged 55 to 70 in good health. This CDR3 is CASSPGGIEAFF. The CDR3 DNA follows: TGTGCCAGCAGCCCTGGGGGAATTGAAGCTTTCTTT.